This TCR beta chain was documented in a study of cytomegalovirus exposure and HLA in healthy donors. Study conclusions and caveats: More than 150 TCR beta chains were listed as cytomegalovirus-associated. HLA restriction was apparent for most CMV-associated TCR beta chains in a later analysis.

As concerns this clone: The antigen remains unidentified.

The PCR contained 60 Vbeta and 13 Jbeta primers. Data came from immunoSEQ multiplex PCR; TCRdb stores just in-frame clones and leaves some out. The sample has 110,000 or so clones; around two thirds are singletons. Germline V gene lookup returns CDR1 SGHTA and CDR2 FQGTGA. The CDR3 contains 12 residues. V lost 5 bases to trimming and J lost 13 bases, with 17 bases between them. V usage is TRBV7-3 and J usage is TRBJ1-2, with D possibly matching TRBD1 (6 bases). Sequenced sample: PBMCs. The receptor's source is a human donor in good health. This CDR3 reads CASSQPPDSLTF. CDR3 nucleotide sequence: TGTGCCAGCAGCCAACCACCGGACAGTCTCACCTTC.